This T cell receptor (beta chain) was recovered during a study of cytomegalovirus exposure and HLA in healthy donors (dated by TCRdb to about 2017). At the level of the whole study: In an earlier analysis of 550 to 750 of the donors, about 260 Gb of sequence data and approximately 100 million unique TCR beta sequences from 150 million to 200 million T cells were reported. In addition to the first cohort of 666 subjects, a separate validation cohort of some 120 different subjects was used. High-throughput TCR immunosequencing, statistical association of individual TCRs with disease status, and machine learning were combined to predict cytomegalovirus infection status. Donor age, sex, ethnicity and CMV serostatus were collected together with the repertoire data. An earlier analysis of 500 to 750 of the donors applied high-throughput TCR beta sequencing to assess whether each TCR beta V gene segment acted as functional or pseudogenic. Using immunosequencing, the study profiled T cell repertoires from some 670 subjects and related those repertoires to cytomegalovirus serostatus. Typing coverage differed by locus: A, B, C, DRB1 and DQB1 were typed in about 620-640 donors, DQA1 in about 500, DPA1 in some 600, and DPB1 in 472. Roughly 310 gigabases of sequencing data and roughly 90 million unique TCR sequences were included in an early release covering about 700 HLA-typed donors. Roughly five DR-DQ haplotypes were treated as single units for association and clustering because of strong linkage in the cohort. The aim of the study was to test whether cataloging public T cell receptors could identify signatures of past pathogen exposure. In the later analysis, no new phenotypic data were used to find candidate immune exposures; instead, reliance was placed on TCR beta sequences and their occurrence across donors. Across around 400 genotyped donors of the cohort, an average of about 240,000 unique TCR beta nucleotide sequences per donor were sequenced, and 15% to 20% of those sequences were non-productive. A later analysis re-analyzed previously published TCR beta repertoires from 666 donors and added high-resolution HLA genotyping to study TCR occurrence patterns. Class I and class II HLA loci were covered by the typing at four-digit resolution. A later genetic analysis took genome-wide SNP genotypes for about 65% of the 666 donors and used that subset as a discovery cohort. Of the roughly 390 genotyped donors, 65% to 90% fell in the genetic ancestry cluster associated with self-reported Caucasian donors. Every repertoire in the discovery cohort had been generated on one and the same sequencing platform.

Summary of the overall study and its limitations: In this cohort, only TCR beta chains were sequenced, and detectable features were limited by the absence of alpha or paired-chain data. A later genetic analysis reported fewer N-insertions in productive TCRs among donors in an Asian-associated ancestry cluster than the roughly 700-donor mean. Cytomegalovirus status was reported to be diagnosed by the classifier with high specificity and sensitivity in both the original and validation cohorts. In a later analysis, several top co-occurrence clusters were reported to appear linked to parvovirus B19, influenza, CMV and Epstein-Barr virus. A further reported finding was that TCR beta sequences accurately predicted the HLA-A and HLA-B alleles for most subjects in the first cohort. V-gene and J-gene trimming of TCR beta chains was associated with a missense DCLRE1C variant in a later genetic analysis, and the association was replicated in an independent cohort. According to a later analysis, TCR association rates differed among HLA loci, with DRB1 alleles showing the most associated TCRs and HLA-C alleles showing the fewest. Most CMV-associated TCR beta chains appeared to be HLA-restricted in a later analysis, and the HLA associations seemed to be driven largely by CMV exposure. Broadly in line with IMGT annotations, most TCR beta V segments showed up in productive rearrangements about 87% or about 30% of the time in an earlier analysis of a few hundred of the donors. A total of 164 TCR beta chains were listed by the study as associated with cytomegalovirus. The authors suggested that the approach could potentially be extended to other disease states and immunological phenotypes. A later analysis found that HLA-associated TCR beta chains were more clonally expanded and had lower generation probabilities than equally common non-associated chains. The sequencing pipeline was judged likely to have produced a cluster of highly shared sequence variants as a technical artifact. The only immune exposure information available for the cohort was CMV serostatus. A few of the identified cytomegalovirus-associated TCR beta chains were confirmed in vitro to be specific for cytomegalovirus antigens. When HLA alleles, especially DR and DQ, strongly co-occurred, attributing TCR associations to individual alleles was difficult. While some public TCRs were present in many individuals, most TCR sequences turned up only very rarely across donors. HLA typing was unavailable for some donors at each locus, so association tests used only the typed subset. Sequencing depth was assumed to be roughly uniform across donors in the presence/absence analyses, though that assumption may not hold. Because counts were too low, fewer than 20 rarely observed V segments, including chromosome 9 orphons, were excluded from the earlier analysis of several hundred of the donors. Linkage disequilibrium might explain the correlated functional status among segregating V segments, but an unknown experimental factor could not be excluded. In a later analysis, some 18,000 TCR beta sequences were associated with specific HLA alleles at a false discovery rate of 0.05.

The library was generated by the immunoSEQ multiplex PCR assay. The multiplex PCR relied on a mix of 60 forward primers for TCR Vbeta segments and 13 reverse primers for TCR Jbeta segments. Amplification of the CDR3 region of rearranged TCR beta genes was performed with a multiplex PCR assay on genomic DNA. Amplified TCR beta libraries were sequenced as 87-base-pair reads on the Illumina HiSeq System. On the study's bioinformatics: A later analysis tallied roughly 80 million unique TCR beta chains across the 700 or so repertoires, and approximately 11 million of those chains were shared by two or more donors. A nearest-neighbor algorithm error-corrected the raw reads and collapsed the reads into unique sequences, merging closely related sequences to remove PCR and sequencing errors. Alignment of CDR3 sequences to IMGT reference sequences was used to assign V, D and J gene segments. For a sequence to be retained, at least a six-nucleotide match to both a V gene segment and a J gene segment was required. Rearrangements were called productive when the CDR3 lacked stop codons and stayed in frame with V and J; all others were non-productive. Following IMGT convention, CDR3 was defined as the stretch from the second conserved V-encoded cysteine up to the conserved J-encoded phenylalanine. Sequences without an unambiguous match to a single V gene segment were excluded from the earlier analysis of approximately 600 of the donors. An earlier analysis of about 590 of the donors classified V segments as functional when productive rearrangements were above 56.7% and as segregating when the standard deviation between donors was above 5%. To diagnose cytomegalovirus status from the catalog of TCR beta chain sequences, a statistical classification framework was built. In a later analysis, TCR nucleotide sequences were compared against IMGT/GENE-DB human TR gene sequences so that V and J genes could be assigned. A later analysis assigned CDR3 sequences and most-parsimonious VDJ recombination scenarios with the TCRdist pipeline. In a later analysis, each TCR beta chain was defined by its CDR3 amino acid sequence together with its V-gene family, and reads without a unique V-gene family were excluded. To address suspected cross-contamination and a sequencing artifact, a later analysis removed approximately 590 highly shared, low-generation-probability nucleotide sequences. A later analysis calculated a clonal expansion index for each public chain from normalized within-repertoire ranks of inferred template counts. In a later analysis, generation probabilities were computed using a VDJ recombination model fitted to out-of-frame rearrangements, and the results were checked against IGoR. In a later analysis, hypergeometric tests were used to score TCR-TCR, TCR-HLA and TCR-CMV co-occurrence, with a repertoire-size bias correction applied to TCR pairs. A later analysis estimated false discovery rates by permuting HLA or CMV assignments 20 times. In a later analysis, co-occurring TCRs were grouped with DBSCAN, and TCRdist sequence similarity was added when clustering was performed within HLA-allele-positive subsets. Co-occurrence clustering excluded repertoires with fewer than 30,000 or more than 120,000 public chains, plus five with anomalous nucleotide sharing. Not all clones reach the TCRdb copy of this immuneACCESS table, which keeps in-frame sequences only. Checked studies attribute under half of the gap to unresolved V genes and leave the rest unexplained. D and trimming come from the DNA, and the V and J calls and clone size come from that table. For this sample there are over 100,000 clones; around four fifths appear just once. In total, the top ten clones hold about 7.3% of the sample.

The cohort comprised around 700 healthy bone marrow donors. At the time of sampling, all cohort members were nominally healthy, though unrecorded immune exposures were likely present. The donor was CMV seronegative and was included in the group of around 320 seronegative cohort members. A peripheral blood sample was provided by each donor, and peripheral blood mononuclear cells were used for TCR beta sequencing. Genomic DNA extraction from the blood cell samples was performed with the Qiagen DNeasy Blood Extraction Kit. As to this clone: This clone's antigen is unknown. It has no much larger one-base neighbor in the sample; base qualities were not kept.

The source of this sequence is a male donor in good health and CMV-seronegative. The sample consisted of PBMCs.

The CDR3 is CASGTASSYGYTF. The DNA sequence is given as TGTGCCAGCGGGACAGCCTCTAGCTATGGCTACACCTTC. The chain joins TRBV9 to TRBJ1-2; 7 junctional bases match TRBD1. The junction shows trimming of 7 bases on V and 4 bases on J, and the gene matches do not reach 7 bases of it. Reading the germline V gene gives CDR1 SGDLS and CDR2 YYNGEE. Measured from the cysteine to the phenylalanine, the CDR3 is 13 residues long. Only the CDR3 portion is preserved as DNA: 39 bases, with reading frame beginning at the first base.